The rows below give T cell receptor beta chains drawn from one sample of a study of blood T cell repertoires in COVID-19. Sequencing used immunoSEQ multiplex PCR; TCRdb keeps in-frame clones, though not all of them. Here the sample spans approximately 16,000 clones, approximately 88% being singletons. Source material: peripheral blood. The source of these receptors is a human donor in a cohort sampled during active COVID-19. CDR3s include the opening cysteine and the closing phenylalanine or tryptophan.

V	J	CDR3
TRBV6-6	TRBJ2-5	CASSSKETQYF
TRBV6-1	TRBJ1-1	CASSEFGQLNTEAFF
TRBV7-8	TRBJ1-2	CASSPPGQGGYTF
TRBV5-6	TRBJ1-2	CASSRGLAGGYGYTF
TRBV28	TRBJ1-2	CASSLGDSTLSYGYTF
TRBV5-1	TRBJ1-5	CASSPGTDNQPQHF
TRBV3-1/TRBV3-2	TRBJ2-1	CASSLAGGPRNEQFF
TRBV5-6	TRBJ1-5	CASSLRDREPYQPQHF
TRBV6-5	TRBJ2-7	CASSWTVSYEQYF
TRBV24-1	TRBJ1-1	CATSATRLGNTEAFF
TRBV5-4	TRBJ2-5	CASSLASGRQETQYF
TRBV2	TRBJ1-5	CASSDSSRGGNQPQHF
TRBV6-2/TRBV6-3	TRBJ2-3	CASSRSQRGGTDTQYF
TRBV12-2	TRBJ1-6	CASRSGALGLSYNSPLHF
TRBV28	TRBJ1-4	CASSLLFTGSEKLFF
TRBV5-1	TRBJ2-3	CASSYNLPGQGTNTQYF
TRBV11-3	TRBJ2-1	CASSLARGSVNEQFF
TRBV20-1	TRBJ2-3	CSASLGSDPHTDTQYF
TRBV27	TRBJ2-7	CASSLSFSYEQYF
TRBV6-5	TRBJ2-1	CASSHRAGDEQFF
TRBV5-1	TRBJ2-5	CASSLGGTGGETQYF
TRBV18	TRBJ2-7	CASSPPDSEQYF
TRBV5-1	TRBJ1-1	CASSSLQGNTEAFF
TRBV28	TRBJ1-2	CASSLWAGPYGYTF
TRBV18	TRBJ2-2	CASSLTGNTGELFF
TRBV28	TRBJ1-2	CASEDRGYGYTF
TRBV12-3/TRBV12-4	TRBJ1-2	CASTPSFYGYTF
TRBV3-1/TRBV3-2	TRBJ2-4	CASSQTGQGRNIQYF
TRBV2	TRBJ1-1	CASSEGYQGGYTEAFF
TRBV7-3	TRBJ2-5	CASSLNVSGSPRKETQYF
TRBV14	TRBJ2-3	CASSHRGGITDTQYF
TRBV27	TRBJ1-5	CASSLRQGVSNQPQHF
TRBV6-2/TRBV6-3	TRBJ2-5	CASSYLKETQYF
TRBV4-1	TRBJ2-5	CASSPIAGGPETQYF
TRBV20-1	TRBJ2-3	CSASGTSGGAGSDTQYF
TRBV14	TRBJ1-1	CASSRRDRRNTEAFF
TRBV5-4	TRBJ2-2	CASSSGVGTNVAGELFF
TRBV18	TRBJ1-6	CASSPIGTADSPLHF
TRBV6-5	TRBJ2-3	CASSYGGGSTDTQYF
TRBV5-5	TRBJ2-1	CASSLAGQGVYNEQFF
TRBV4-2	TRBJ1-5	CASSPSQGINQPQHF
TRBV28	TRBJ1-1	CASNPWTAMNTEAFF
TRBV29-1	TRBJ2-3	CSVEEGGTDTQYF
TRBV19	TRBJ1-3	CASSPQGNGGNTIYF
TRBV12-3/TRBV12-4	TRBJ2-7	CASSLRVSYEQYF
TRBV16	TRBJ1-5	CASSQPGQGRDQPQHF
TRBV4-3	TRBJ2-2	CASSQGRGWGGELFF
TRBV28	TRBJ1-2	CASTTSTGVGGYTF
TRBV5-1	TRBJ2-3	CASSPGLAGGTSTDTQYF
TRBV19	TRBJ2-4	CASSIGSGGAKNIQYF
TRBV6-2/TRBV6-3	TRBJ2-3	CASSYEETDTQYF